Reported below is one T cell receptor (beta chain). This entry belongs to a study of T cell responses to AZD1222 COVID-19 vaccine. CDR1 is MNHEY, CDR2 SVGAGI, per germline. The CDR3 sequence is 14 residues long. Unmatched junction bases numbered 4, after V lost 4 bases and J lost 3 bases. Data came from immunoSEQ multiplex PCR; TCRdb stores just in-frame clones and leaves some out. The sample holds 150,000 or so clones; 90% to 95% are singletons and the top ten take 3% to 4%. The chain has TRBV6-5 and TRBJ1-1; TRBD1 aligns across 8 bases. This material consisted of peripheral blood, taken 28 days after the second AZD1222 dose. The sequence came from an adult who received the AZD1222 COVID-19 vaccine. CDR3 DNA: TGTGCCAGCAGTTGGCAGGGGGCACACACTGAAGCTTTCTTT. It codes for CASSWQGAHTEAFF.